This T cell receptor beta chain was sequenced during a study of blood T cell repertoires in COVID-19. Study overall: Samples taken during acute and convalescent COVID-19 were collected in the United States, Italy and Spain. Sources were T cells, B-cell-depleted T cells, or PBMCs; the material itself was cDNA or gDNA.

After removal of 6 bases from V and 5 bases from J, the junction contained 11 bases not matched to a gene. The CDR3 consists of 15 residues. Germline lookup yields CDR1 MDHEN and CDR2 SYDVKM. Under the authors' procedure: How many nucleated cells were present was estimated from reference gene primer amplification. The data were produced by immunoSEQ multiplex PCR, yet TCRdb's version contains in-frame clones alone and is incomplete. V, J and clone size are taken as reported in that table, and D and trimming were inferred from the DNA itself. The table lists some 170,000 clones, around 74% of them singletons.

Sequenced: peripheral blood. The receptor comes from a man in his 70s with acute or convalescent COVID-19. The chain links TRBV28 to TRBJ2-5; TRBD1 matches at 8 bases. CDR3 in DNA: TGTGCCAGCAGGACAAATCCCACAGGGGGGGAGACCCAGTACTTC. It specifies CASRTNPTGGETQYF.